Presented here are 22 T cell receptor beta chains from one specimen sequenced in a study of spatial heterogeneity in lung cancer. MiXCR, applied by TCRdb to the 5' RACE reads, yields one record per CDR3 protein. The sample lists about 15,000 distinct CDR3 sequences, about 6% occurring once. Sample time point: blood at routine non-recurrence follow-up after resection. The starting material was PBMCs, obtained at follow-up. Receptors were obtained from a male donor with early-stage non-small cell lung cancer.

This clonotype was observed a few times. The gene calls are TRBV5-4 and TRBJ2-3, with D possibly TRBD2 on 7 matching bases. V was shortened by 5 bases and J by 1 base, with 14 bases between the two germline ends. CDR3 length equals 15 residues. Germline V gene sequence: CDR1 SGHNT, CDR2 YYREEE (reference sequence). This chain's CDR3 is CASSWGGAGTDTQYF. DNA of the CDR3: TGTGCCAGCAGTTGGGGGGGGGCTGGCACAGATACGCAGTATTTT.

This clonotype was detected many times. The CDR3: CVTGQGYEQYF. The CDR3 DNA reads TGTGTAACGGGACAGGGCTACGAGCAGTACTTC. This chain joins TRBV6-5 and TRBJ2-7, with TRBD1 matching 9 bases. This CDR3 comprises 11 residues. In germline, CDR1 is MNHEY, CDR2 SVGAGI.

This clonotype was observed at least ten times. This chain connects TRBV19 to TRBJ2-4; 12 bases map to TRBD2. V shed 6 bases and J 9 bases; nucleotides not matched to a gene: 21. This CDR3 has 19 residues. Looked up from germline, CDR1 is LNHDA and CDR2 is SQIVND (reference sequence). CDR3 loop: CASRLRGTSGRTKAGIQYF. The CDR3 DNA reads as TGTGCCAGTAGGCTCCGAGGGACTAGCGGGCGGACTAAGGCAGGCATTCAGTACTTC.

There are a few counts of this clonotype. The chain joins TRBV7-6 to TRBJ2-1, with 10 bases identical to TRBD2. CDR3 length: 15 residues. CDR1 and CDR2 from the germline V gene are SGHVS and FNYEAQ. Trimming at V came to 7 bases and at J to 2 bases, leaving 5 bases not matched to a gene. Written as DNA, the CDR3 is TGTGCCAGCAACCCCACTAGCGGGACCTACAATGAGCAGTTCTTC. Translating gives CASNPTSGTYNEQFF.

This chain joins TRBV7-9 and TRBJ1-2; TRBD1 matches 10 bases. This CDR3 has 17 amino acids. Trimming took 4 bases from V and 0 from J; bases not matched to a gene: 8. Per the germline V gene, CDR1 is SEHNR and CDR2 is FQNEAQ (reference sequence). Here the CDR3 reads CASSYPTGGAPNYGYTF. For the CDR3, the DNA is TGTGCCAGCAGCTACCCGACAGGGGGCGCCCCTAACTATGGCTACACCTTC.

Within the sample, this clonotype is medium-sized. The chain couples TRBV28 to TRBJ2-7, with 9 bases identical to TRBD2. This CDR3 has 14 residues. Germline CDR1 reads MDHEN; CDR2 reads SYDVKM. The V gene end was trimmed by 6 bases and the J gene end by 3 bases; junction bases not matched to a gene: 6. This chain's CDR3 is CASSQHSGSYEQYF. CDR3 bases: TGTGCCAGCAGCCAGCATAGCGGGAGCTACGAGCAGTACTTC.

This clonotype was picked up many times. This rearrangement joins TRBV28 to TRBJ2-1, with D possibly matching TRBD2 (6 bases). Germline loops: CDR1 MDHEN, CDR2 SYDVKM. The CDR3 sequence is 12 residues long. The V and J ends lost 7 bases and 15 bases respectively, with 19 bases between them. CDR3 sequence reads: CASTGPTARGFF. The CDR3 coding sequence is TGTGCCAGCACTGGGCCGACGGCGCGGGGGTTCTTC.

This clonotype was seen repeatedly, ten times or more. The V and J genes are TRBV7-2 and TRBJ2-3, with D possibly TRBD2 on 6 matching bases. V was cut by 4 bases and J by 0 bases, with 11 bases left in between. Germline CDR1 and CDR2: SGHTA and FQGNSA. The CDR3 has 15 amino acids. CDR3 nucleotides: TGTGCCAGCAGCTCCCTAGCGTTTAGCACAGATACGCAGTATTTT. Translation: CASSSLAFSTDTQYF.

This chain uses TRBV4-3 with TRBJ1-6; TRBD1 matches 8 bases. With 1 base clipped from V and 5 bases from J, the junction kept 4 bases outside the gene matches. Per the germline V gene, CDR1 is LGHNA and CDR2 is YSLEER. This CDR3 contains 16 residues. The CDR3 DNA reads as TGCGCCAGCAGCCAAGTGACAGGGGTGAATAATTCACCCCTCCACTTT. This translates into CASSQVTGVNNSPLHF.

This clonotype was observed a handful of times. The gene calls are TRBV20-1 and TRBJ1-3; possible D gene TRBD1, 6 bases. Germline CDR1 DFQATT, CDR2 SNEGSKA (reference sequence). This CDR3 is built from 15 residues. Deletions cut 1 base from V and 4 bases from J, with 14 bases between. In DNA, the CDR3 is TGCAGTGCTAGAGCCCCGGGGGCGCAAGGAAACACCATATATTTT. Translation gives CSARAPGAQGNTIYF.

This clonotype was seen at least ten times. The V call is TRBV6-2 or TRBV6-3, the J call TRBJ2-5; TRBD2 matches 9 bases. CDR1 is MNHEY, CDR2 SVGEGT, per germline. V was clipped by 6 bases and J by 2 bases; unmatched bases: 10. CDR3 length: 16 amino acids. In DNA form, the CDR3 reads TGTGCCAGCAGGCCCCTACTAGCGGGCCAACAAGAGACCCAGTACTTC. Protein sequence: CASRPLLAGQQETQYF.

This clonotype was detected ten times or more. The V gene is TRBV6-2 or TRBV6-3, the J gene TRBJ2-7, with D perhaps assigned TRBD1 or TRBD2 (6 bases each). The CDR3 is 15 residues long. Germline V CDR1 and CDR2: MNHEY, SVGEGT. The V gene lost 2 bases and the J gene lost 2 bases, with 13 bases spanning the gap. CDR3 protein: CASSYPARGAYEQYF. In nucleotides, the CDR3 is TGTGCCAGCAGTTACCCAGCTAGGGGGGCCTACGAGCAGTACTTC.

In this sample, this clonotype turned up a few times. The V gene is TRBV11-2, the J gene TRBJ2-1; perhaps TRBD1 as D (5 bases). Germline CDR1 reads SGHAT; CDR2 reads FQNNGV. The CDR3 has 15 amino acids. Trimming shortened V by 4 bases and J by 5 bases, and 15 bases separated the two germline ends. The CDR3 loop reads CASSSPGLENNEQFF. The CDR3, as DNA: TGTGCCAGCAGCTCCCCAGGGTTGGAGAACAATGAGCAGTTCTTC.

This clonotype was counted ten times or more. The genes are TRBV4-3 and TRBJ1-1, with D perhaps TRBD1 (5 bases). Trimming stripped 8 bases from V and 2 bases from J, with 21 bases between. CDR1 is LGHNA and CDR2 is YSLEER in the germline V gene. The CDR3 spans 16 residues. In DNA, the CDR3 is TGCGCCAGCGGACGTGACAGACAAGGCGGAAACACTGAAGCTTTCTTT. It encodes CASGRDRQGGNTEAFF.

This clonotype was recorded many times. The V call is TRBV28, the J call TRBJ1-4; D uncertain. The CDR3 spans 15 residues. V was clipped by 6 bases and J by 1 base, with 12 bases between them. Germline lookup yields CDR1 MDHEN and CDR2 SYDVKM. CDR3 in DNA: TGTGCCAGCAGGACGAGGCGGGGAACTAATGAAAAACTGTTTTTT. It translates to CASRTRRGTNEKLFF.

This clonotype was seen at least ten times. The chain joins TRBV7-9 to TRBJ2-3; the D is unclear. The CDR3 is 13 residues long. V lost 4 bases and J lost 4, with 9 bases in between. The germline gives CDR1 SEHNR, CDR2 FQNEAQ (reference sequence). CDR3 sequence reads: CASSSFYPDTQYF. The CDR3 DNA is TGTGCCAGCAGCTCCTTCTATCCAGATACGCAGTATTTT.

This clonotype was observed many times. The J gene is TRBJ2-5, the V gene TRBV24-1, with D possibly being TRBD1 or TRBD2 (5 bases each). The V end was cut by 10 bases, the J end by 7 bases, with 12 bases between. This CDR3 is 11 amino acids long. Germline V CDR1 and CDR2: KGHDR, SFDVKD. The CDR3 protein is CATDYQGTQYF. The CDR3 DNA follows: TGTGCCACAGACTATCAGGGGACCCAGTACTTC.

The rearrangement joins TRBV4-2 to TRBJ1-3; the D gene is possibly TRBD1 (5 bases). The V gene's germline CDR1 is LGHNA and CDR2 YNFKEQ. V was pared by 2 bases and J by 2 bases, with 7 bases between. This CDR3 comprises 14 residues. CDR3 sequence: CASSQQGAGNTIYF. The CDR3 nucleotides read TGTGCCAGCAGCCAACAGGGAGCTGGAAACACCATATATTTT.

This clonotype has ten or more counts. This rearrangement joins TRBV7-2 to TRBJ2-7, with D uncertain. The CDR3 has 12 amino acids. CDR1 and CDR2 (germline): SGHTA, FQGNSA. Trimming removed 3 bases from V and 2 bases from J, with 5 bases in between. In DNA, the CDR3 is TGTGCCAGCAGCTTCACACCCTACGAGCAGTACTTC. Translating it yields CASSFTPYEQYF. Complete variable domain (other parts from reference TRBV7-2 and TRBJ2-7): GAGVSQSPSNKVTEKGKDVELRCDPISGHTALYWYRQSLGQGLEFLIYFQGNSAPDKSGLPSDRFSAERTGGSVSTLTIQRTQQEDSAVYLCASSFTPYEQYFGPGTRLTVT.

This clonotype was detected ten times or more. The gene calls are TRBV7-2 and TRBJ1-5, with D tentatively TRBD1 (6 bases). This CDR3 spans 16 amino acids. Germline CDR1 SGHTA, CDR2 FQGNSA. Between the trimmed V and J ends, which lost 2 bases and 4 bases, there was a span of 15 bases. CDR3 DNA: TGTGCCAGCAGCTTATTGGGACACTCAGCAAATCAGCCCCAGCATTTT. This encodes CASSLLGHSANQPQHF.

In this sample, this clonotype turned up many times. The CDR3 nucleotides read TGTGCCAGCAGCTCTATCCCCGGACACAATTCACCCCTCCACTTT. Translation: CASSSIPGHNSPLHF. The rearrangement joins TRBV7-4 to TRBJ1-6, with D possibly being TRBD1 (5 bases). The length of the CDR3 is 15 residues. The V gene lost 4 bases and the J gene lost 7 bases, with 14 bases spanning the gap. Germline CDR1 SGHVT, CDR2 SQSDAQ.

This clonotype was seen repeatedly, ten times or more. This chain connects TRBV20-1 to TRBJ1-5; D perhaps matches TRBD1 (5 bases). V shed 7 bases and J shed 7 bases, with 8 bases lying between them. There are 10 residues in the CDR3. CDR1 DFQATT and CDR2 SNEGSKA come from the germline V gene (reference sequence). The CDR3, as DNA: TGCAGTGGGGGGGAGCAGCCCCAGCATTTT. This translates into CSGGEQPQHF.